The 25 T cell receptor beta chains reported below all come from one sample, sequenced in a study of STAT5B mutations in CD4+ large granular lymphocyte leukemia (dated by TCRdb to between 2021 and 2023). Library prep was done by the immunoSEQ multiplex PCR assay. The table comes from immuneACCESS by way of TCRdb, which keeps in-frame sequences with V and J called. Part of the clones is missing from these tables; in studies checked, under half for an unresolved V gene and the rest for unknown reasons. In this sample the table shows about 34,000 clones, approximately 74% of which occur a single time. The ten most abundant clones make up 1% to 1.2% of the sample. The sequencing sample was made of CD4+ T cells from blood buffy coats. The receptors were sampled from a human donor in good health.

The V and J genes are TRBV10-2 and TRBJ2-3; no clear D. V shed 9 bases and J shed 2 bases, with 12 bases lying between them. This CDR3 is built from 13 residues. Per the germline V gene, CDR1 is WSHSY and CDR2 is SAAADI. The CDR3: CASSTAPTDTQYF. The DNA of the CDR3 is TGCGCCAGTTCTACGGCCCCCACAGATACGCAGTATTTT.

V and J are TRBV27 and TRBJ2-3, with D perhaps TRBD2 (6 bases). The germline V gene has CDR1 MNHEY and CDR2 SMNVEV (reference sequence). The germline V and J ends were trimmed by 2 bases and 4 bases, with 10 bases remaining between them. The CDR3 runs to 14 residues. The CDR3 protein is CASSLGRGPDTQYF. The DNA of the CDR3 is TGTGCCAGCAGTTTAGGGCGGGGCCCAGATACGCAGTATTTT.

This clone was counted between two and nine times. The gene calls are TRBV6-1 and TRBJ1-1; D uncertain. The CDR3 sequence is 13 residues long. Germline V CDR1 and CDR2: MNHNS, SASEGT. V dropped 5 bases and J dropped 1 base, with 8 bases sitting between them. For the CDR3, the DNA is TGTGCCAGCAGTCAGAAGACGAACACTGAAGCTTTCTTT. Translated: CASSQKTNTEAFF.

This chain connects TRBV7-2 to TRBJ2-7; 9 nucleotides match TRBD2. V lost 4 bases and J lost 5; bases outside the gene matches: 9. The V gene's germline CDR1 is SGHTA and CDR2 FQGNSA. The CDR3 covers 15 residues. CDR3 sequence: CASSSLSGSLNEQYF. CDR3 bases: TGTGCCAGCAGCTCACTTAGCGGGAGTCTAAACGAGCAGTACTTC.

The chain employs TRBV4-1 and TRBJ2-1; D possibly corresponds to TRBD1 (6 bases). V was pared by 3 bases and J by 2 bases, with 11 bases between. This CDR3 region has 15 residues. Per the germline V gene, CDR1 is MGHRA and CDR2 is YSYEKL. CDR3 sequence (DNA): TGCGCCAGCAGCCACCAACAGGGTACCTACAATGAGCAGTTCTTC. It translates to CASSHQQGTYNEQFF.

This clone was detected only a few times. The chain joins TRBV7-2 to TRBJ1-2, with D unresolved. The V gene's germline CDR1 is SGHTA and CDR2 FQGNSA. With 1 base removed from V and 3 bases from J, the gap between germline ends came to 15 bases. The CDR3 length is 16 residues. The CDR3 bases are TGTGCCAGCAGCTTAGGTCTGGGAGGTCCTGACTATGGCTACACCTTC. Translated, it gives CASSLGLGGPDYGYTF.

The chain uses TRBV9 and TRBJ2-1, with D perhaps matching TRBD2 (5 bases). Germline V gene sequence: CDR1 SGDLS, CDR2 YYNGEE. Trimming took 4 bases from V and 6 from J, leaving 17 bases between them. The CDR3 contains 15 residues. The chain's CDR3 is CASSLDPRGSNEQFF. DNA of the CDR3: TGTGCCAGCAGCCTAGACCCTCGGGGAAGCAATGAGCAGTTCTTC. Based on the CDR3 plus reference TRBV9 and TRBJ2-1, the full variable domain is DSGVTQTPKHLITATGQRVTLRCSPRSGDLSVYWYQQSLDQGLQFLIQYYNGEERAKGNILERFSAQQFPDLHSELNLSSLELGDSALYFCASSLDPRGSNEQFFGPGTRLTVL.

V gene TRBV14 combines with J gene TRBJ2-1; 10 nucleotides match TRBD1. Germline-derived CDR1 and CDR2 are SGHDN and FVKESK. The length of the CDR3 is 16 residues. The J segment lost 8 bases and the V segment lost 4 bases, leaving 11 bases of the junction unmatched. The CDR3 here is CASSRLPGQGRYEQFF. CDR3 sequence (DNA): TGTGCCAGCAGCCGATTACCGGGACAGGGGCGGTATGAGCAGTTCTTC.

In regard to this clone: One end of the junction fails to match germline, which may point to a read error. The chain employs TRBV6-1 and TRBJ2-4, with 11 nucleotides matching TRBD1. Germline V gives CDR1 MNHNS, CDR2 SASEGT. The CDR3 totals 14 residues. In nucleotides, the CDR3 is TGTGCCAGCAGTGGGCGGGACAGGGGGATAAGGGTCGCCTTC. This translates into CASSGRDRGIRVAF.

This clone was seen just once. The chain employs TRBV9 and TRBJ2-5; the match to TRBD2 covers 11 bases. The V gene's germline CDR1 is SGDLS and CDR2 YYNGEE. V gave up 0 bases and J gave up 1 base; unmatched junction bases: 2. This CDR3 is built from 16 residues. This CDR3 is CASSVGLAGTQETQYF. The CDR3 DNA follows: TGTGCCAGCAGCGTAGGACTAGCGGGGACCCAAGAGACCCAGTACTTC.

The chain links TRBV6-5 to TRBJ1-3, with D possibly being TRBD1 (5 bases). This CDR3 contains 15 residues. The V end was cut by 7 bases, the J end by 1 base, with 14 bases between. CDR1 is MNHEY and CDR2 is SVGAGI in the germline V gene. The CDR3 DNA reads TGTGCCAGCACCCACCTGGGGGGATCTGGAAACACCATATATTTT. Protein: CASTHLGGSGNTIYF.

The V gene is TRBV7-3, the J gene TRBJ1-1; the D is unclear. The CDR3 totals 13 residues. CDR1 and CDR2 (germline): SGHTA, FQGTGA. V gave up 2 bases and J gave up 3 bases, with 7 bases separating them. CDR3 loop: CASSLRGDTEAFF. For the CDR3, the DNA is TGTGCCAGCAGCTTACGGGGAGACACTGAAGCTTTCTTT.

V and J are TRBV6-1 and TRBJ2-3; TRBD2 aligns across 10 bases. CDR1 and CDR2 from the germline V gene are MNHNS and SASEGT. V lost 11 bases and J lost 2; bases outside the gene matches: 7. The CDR3 contains 14 residues. The CDR3 is CAVAGGLNTDTQYF. In DNA form, the CDR3 reads TGTGCCGTAGCGGGAGGCCTCAACACAGATACGCAGTATTTT.

The chain joins TRBV6-5 to TRBJ1-2; TRBD1 matches 7 bases. The germline V gene encodes CDR1 MNHEY and CDR2 SVGAGI. V shed 5 bases and J 10 bases; nucleotides not matched to a gene: 13. The CDR3 length is 14 residues. CDR3 in DNA: TGTGCCAGCAGTCCAGGGGGGGGACAGACCTTCTACACCTTC. Residues: CASSPGGGQTFYTF.

This sequence joins TRBV2 and TRBJ2-2, with D perhaps matching TRBD2 (5 bases). This CDR3 spans 15 amino acids. CDR1 SNHLY and CDR2 FYNNEI come from the germline V gene. The V and J ends lost 6 bases and 1 base respectively, with 12 bases between them. The CDR3 reads CASRPTTQNTGELFF. As DNA, the CDR3 is TGTGCCAGCAGGCCGACTACGCAGAACACCGGGGAGCTGTTTTTT. Together with reference TRBV2 and TRBJ2-2, the CDR3 gives the full variable domain: EPEVTQTPSHQVTQMGQEVILRCVPISNHLYFYWYRQILGQKVEFLVSFYNNEISEKSEIFDDQFSVERPDGSNFTLKIRSTKLEDSAMYFCASRPTTQNTGELFFGEGSRLTVL.

This chain joins TRBV19 and TRBJ1-3; no clear D gene. V shed 7 bases and J shed 0 bases, with 10 bases lying between them. Looked up from germline, CDR1 is LNHDA and CDR2 is SQIVND (reference sequence). The CDR3 length is 14 residues. In DNA, the CDR3 is TGTGCCAGTATCCCCGCGGGCTCTGGAAACACCATATATTTT. Its protein product is CASIPAGSGNTIYF.

Of note for this clone: Within the sample, other DNA sequences also encode this same CDR3. The V gene is TRBV5-6, the J gene TRBJ1-2; D may be TRBD1 (6 bases). The germline V gene encodes CDR1 SGHDT and CDR2 YYEEEE. The CDR3 extends over 14 amino acids. V was shortened by 2 bases and J by 4 bases, with 12 bases between the two germline ends. CDR3: CASSLVGGGYGYTF. In DNA form, the CDR3 reads TGTGCCAGCAGCTTAGTAGGGGGAGGCTATGGCTACACCTTC.

The chain uses TRBV18 and TRBJ2-3; 10 bases map to TRBD1. The junction had 2 bases not matched to a gene; V was cut back by 3 bases and J by 5 bases. Germline loops: CDR1 KGHSH, CDR2 LQKENI. This CDR3 contains 14 residues. CDR3 nucleotides: TGTGCCAGCTCACCGACAGGGGGCAAAGATACGCAGTATTTT. Its translation is CASSPTGGKDTQYF.

V usage is TRBV5-6 and J usage is TRBJ1-1; D is undetermined. The germline V and J ends were trimmed by 0 bases and 7 bases, with 7 bases remaining between them. This CDR3 region has 12 residues. Germline values: CDR1 SGHDT, CDR2 YYEEEE. The CDR3 region has the DNA TGTGCCAGCAGCTTGGGTACGGATGAAGCTTTCTTT. This translates into CASSLGTDEAFF.

The rearrangement links TRBV5-8 to TRBJ1-2; D is possibly TRBD1 (5 bases). Trimming cost V 3 bases and J 5 bases, with 23 bases left between them. The CDR3 is 17 residues long. Germline CDR1 and CDR2: SGHTS and YDEGEE. The CDR3 sequence: CASSSPGLLFSLYGYTF. The CDR3 DNA reads as TGTGCCAGCAGCTCCCCGGGACTCCTCTTCTCTCTGTATGGCTACACCTTC.

The sample holds a few counts of this clone. The chain has TRBV6-6 and TRBJ2-3; D is uncertain. Germline assignment: CDR1 MNHNY and CDR2 SVGAGI (reference sequence). The ends were cut back, 2 bases at V and 6 bases at J, with 6 bases in the middle. CDR3 size: 12 residues. The CDR3 bases are TGTGCCAGCAGTTACATGCTCGATACGCAGTATTTT. Its translation is CASSYMLDTQYF.

The chain couples TRBV7-9 to TRBJ2-4; 7 bases fit TRBD1. V lost 4 bases, J lost 7 bases, and 13 bases stayed unmatched. This CDR3 contains 16 residues. Germline V gives CDR1 SEHNR, CDR2 FQNEAQ (reference sequence). CDR3 sequence (DNA): TGTGCCAGCAGCTCGATGGCACAGGGGTCCACGAACATTCAGTACTTC. It specifies CASSSMAQGSTNIQYF.

The chain is built from TRBV5-6 and TRBJ1-1; the D is unclear. The CDR3 contains 14 residues. From germline, CDR1 is SGHDT and CDR2 YYEEEE. V lost 0 bases and J lost 7, with 13 bases in between. The CDR3 protein is CASSLVARGSEAFF. In nucleotides, the CDR3 is TGTGCCAGCAGCTTGGTGGCGAGAGGTAGTGAAGCTTTCTTT.

There are a few counts of this clone. This chain connects TRBV2 to TRBJ1-1, with D possibly being TRBD1 (5 bases). With 7 bases removed from V and 1 base from J, the gap between germline ends came to 10 bases. The CDR3 loop spans 13 amino acids. The germline V gene encodes CDR1 SNHLY and CDR2 FYNNEI. The CDR3 loop is CASTIRGNTEAFF. The CDR3 bases are TGTGCCAGCACAATAAGGGGGAACACTGAAGCTTTCTTT.

The V and J genes are TRBV28 and TRBJ1-1; D is perhaps TRBD1 (6 bases). V was shortened by 6 bases and J by 7 bases, with 21 bases between the two germline ends. The CDR3 runs to 15 residues. Germline CDR1 and CDR2: MDHEN and SYDVKM. This chain's CDR3 is CASSWGGSGISEAFF. The CDR3 coding sequence is TGTGCCAGCAGCTGGGGGGGCAGCGGGATCAGTGAAGCTTTCTTT. Supplemented by reference TRBV28 and TRBJ1-1, the full variable domain reads DVKVTQSSRYLVKRTGEKVFLECVQDMDHENMFWYRQDPGLGLRLIYFSYDVKMKEKGDIPEGYSVSREKKERFSLILESASTNQTSMYLCASSWGGSGISEAFFGQGTRLTVV.